A selection of T cell receptor beta chains follows, all from one sample in a study of blood T cell repertoires in COVID-19. The assay was immunoSEQ multiplex PCR, and TCRdb's table has in-frame clones only and misses some. This table has about 74,000 clones, 90% appearing once. The sample taken for sequencing was peripheral blood. These receptors all come from a man aged 45-60 years with acute or convalescent COVID-19. Both conserved end residues are part of each CDR3. A D gene is named only where the DNA matches it firmly.

TRBJ2-3	TRBV24-1	TRBD2	CATSGPAGEGDTQYF
TRBJ1-1	TRBV7-9	TRBD1	CASGGTGKGTEAFF
TRBJ2-1	TRBV9	-	CASSPEGASYNEQFF
TRBJ1-6	TRBV7-8	TRBD1	CASSWRDRGKGPLHF
TRBJ1-1	TRBV5-8	-	CASRSGMNTEAFF
TRBJ2-5	TRBV7-2	TRBD2	CASSRLAGVAGGGLETQYF
TRBJ2-5	TRBV6-2/TRBV6-3	-	CASSLGLETQYF
TRBJ2-7	TRBV25-1	-	CASSEYGSSYEQYF
TRBJ2-4	TRBV7-2	-	CASSNSFIQYF
TRBJ2-6	TRBV5-1	TRBD1	CASSLRSGGTGANVLTF
TRBJ2-1	TRBV27	TRBD2	CASSWDLAGTYNEQFF
TRBJ2-5	TRBV7-9	-	CASSLAEVLETQYF
TRBJ2-2	TRBV5-1	-	CASSYRWNTGELFF
TRBJ2-1	TRBV27	-	CASSSKQGSINYNEQFF
TRBJ1-5	TRBV5-8	-	CASSYSGHQHF
TRBJ1-6	TRBV19	TRBD1	CASSEDRVNSPLHF
TRBJ1-3	TRBV18	TRBD1	CASSPRTGSGNTIYF
TRBJ2-1	TRBV10-2	TRBD1	CASSPLDRDTNEQFF
TRBJ1-1	TRBV7-8	-	CASSPRKGVNTEAFF
TRBJ2-2	TRBV6-5	-	CASRGATGELFF
TRBJ1-1	TRBV28	TRBD1	CASSFFGQGNTEAFF
TRBJ1-1	TRBV19	TRBD1	CASRGGQVNLPNTEAFF
TRBJ2-3	TRBV14	TRBD1	CASRDRGSTDTQYF
TRBJ1-1	TRBV5-5	TRBD1	CASSFLPDRAASEAFF
TRBJ1-5	TRBV10-3	-	CAISPGPNQPQHF
TRBJ2-1	TRBV5-1	TRBD1	CASSLWDRVLNEQFF
TRBJ2-3	TRBV7-3	-	CASSLVGGADTQYF
TRBJ2-2	TRBV18	-	CASSPWTSNTGELFF
TRBJ1-1	TRBV7-9	-	CASSPRGRVSTEAFF
TRBJ2-2	TRBV9	-	CANSETPLSAGELFF
TRBJ2-2	TRBV30	TRBD2	CASNREGGELFF
TRBJ2-2	TRBV6-5	-	CASSYGTPGELFF
TRBJ2-3	TRBV15	-	CATSSWAQGDSTQYF
TRBJ1-6	TRBV10-2	TRBD1	CASTPGQGTNSPLHF
TRBJ1-6	TRBV7-9	-	CASSLDGARNSPLHF
TRBJ1-5	TRBV6-5	TRBD1	CASNSGQGAFQPQHF
TRBJ2-3	TRBV6-2/TRBV6-3	TRBD2	CASSYGFKRGGTDTQYF
TRBJ1-2	TRBV4-1	-	CASSQEGGGTAGGYTF
TRBJ1-1	TRBV3-1/TRBV3-2	-	CASSQGLGGKDTEAFF
TRBJ1-1	TRBV5-3	-	CARSREDNYRLNTEAFF
TRBJ1-5	TRBV7-9	-	CASSFDSRAQHF
TRBJ2-7	TRBV7-9	TRBD1	CASSLGTGRSYEQYF
TRBJ1-5	TRBV15	TRBD1	CATSGDRVQPQHF
TRBJ1-5	TRBV30	-	CAWSRGAGQGQPQHF
TRBJ1-5	TRBV4-1	-	CASSQATALQYQPQHF
TRBJ1-6	TRBV7-2	-	CASSPRTRDSPLHF
TRBJ1-4	TRBV27	TRBD1	CASSRRQGAGEKLFF
TRBJ2-3	TRBV10-1	TRBD1	CASSGTGGLGADTQYF
TRBJ2-5	TRBV28	-	CASSLWRQGGGETQYF
TRBJ2-7	TRBV5-4	TRBD2	CASSLSGRYEQYF
TRBJ2-5	TRBV30	TRBD2	CAWSTSGGASHPRETQYF
TRBJ2-3	TRBV19	-	CASSPVGGSDTQYF
TRBJ1-1	TRBV6-5	TRBD1	CASRRDSGNTEAFF
TRBJ1-2	TRBV3-1/TRBV3-2	-	CASSQVRTAYGYTF
TRBJ1-1	TRBV19	-	CASIPHQNTEAFF